The entry below gives a single T cell receptor beta chain sequence along with its context. Its antigen remains unknown. The source of the sample is a study of cytomegalovirus exposure and HLA in healthy donors. Study-wide results and caveats: Later work associated roughly 17,000 TCR beta sequences with HLA alleles at 0.05 false discovery rate. Prior analysis indicated that the majority of TCR beta V segments exhibited productivity approximately 90% or approximately 30% of the time.

Unmatched junction bases numbered 6, after V lost 4 bases and J lost 3 bases. Germline CDR1 is MNHEY and CDR2 is SVGAGI. This CDR3 has 14 amino acids. PCR used 60 Vbeta primers and 13 Jbeta primers. Profiled with immunoSEQ multiplex PCR; TCRdb holds only in-frame clones, not every one. This table has 150,000 to 200,000 clones, approximately 80% appearing once. Sequenced sample: PBMCs. This chain links TRBV6-5 with TRBJ2-7, with 7 bases that match TRBD1. This clonotype was obtained from a man between 18 and 29 years old in good health and CMV-seropositive. In DNA, the CDR3 is TGTGCCAGCAGTTTCGCCGGGACAGACTACGAGCAGTACTTC. It yields the protein CASSFAGTDYEQYF.